The 21 T cell receptor beta chains presented below share a single source sample, sequenced in a study of cytomegalovirus exposure and HLA in healthy donors. The PCR employed 60 Vbeta primers together with 13 Jbeta primers. Produced via immunoSEQ multiplex PCR; TCRdb's table is partial and in-frame only. The table records 40,000 or so clones, 66% of them present only once. The sample was PBMCs. These receptor sequences come from a man aged 50 to 59 in good health and CMV-seropositive.

A few counts support this clone. V usage is TRBV19 and J usage is TRBJ2-1; 11 bases are a match to TRBD2. V lost 8 bases and J lost 7; bases outside the gene matches: 10. Germline V lookup: CDR1 LNHDA, CDR2 SQIVND (reference sequence). This CDR3 has 15 amino acids. DNA of the CDR3: TGTGCCAGTCGAGCCGGGACTAGCGGATGGAATGAGCAGTTCTTC. Translating it yields CASRAGTSGWNEQFF.

This clone was counted a few times. The chain carries TRBV9 and TRBJ1-1; 9 bases map to TRBD1. V lost 1 base, J lost 2 bases, and 3 bases stayed unmatched. Germline CDR1 is SGDLS and CDR2 is YYNGEE. The CDR3 extends over 15 amino acids. The CDR3: CASSVTGGPNTEAFF. In nucleotides, the CDR3 is TGTGCCAGCAGCGTAACAGGGGGCCCCAACACTGAAGCTTTCTTT.

This chain connects TRBV6-1 to TRBJ2-5; 7 bases are shared with TRBD1. Germline V gives CDR1 MNHNS, CDR2 SASEGT. V shed 5 bases, J shed 5 bases, and the junction held 11 bases outside the gene matches. The CDR3 loop spans 15 amino acids. DNA for the CDR3: TGTGCCAGCAGTTTCCGACAGGGTAATCAGGAGACCCAGTACTTC. Translation gives CASSFRQGNQETQYF.

This chain joins TRBV7-3 and TRBJ1-1, with D possibly TRBD1 on 6 matching bases. CDR3 length: 15 amino acids. Germline CDR1 and CDR2: SGHTA and FQGTGA. Trimming removed 5 bases at V and 0 bases at J, with 13 bases between. CDR3 residues: CASSPGGSLNTEAFF. The CDR3 region has the DNA TGTGCCAGCAGCCCGGGGGGCAGTTTGAACACTGAAGCTTTCTTT.

CDR3 sequence: CATTEQGFAEAFF. Written as DNA, the CDR3 is TGTGCCACCACAGAACAGGGTTTCGCTGAAGCTTTCTTT. The chain recombines TRBV2 with TRBJ1-1, with D perhaps TRBD1 (6 bases). CDR1 is SNHLY, CDR2 FYNNEI, per germline. V gave up 10 bases and J gave up 6 bases, with 18 bases separating them. The CDR3 totals 13 residues.

This chain joins TRBV4-3 and TRBJ1-3; D not certain. The ends were cut back, 2 bases at V and 4 bases at J, with 18 bases in the middle. This CDR3 spans 17 amino acids. The germline V gene encodes CDR1 LGHNA and CDR2 YSLEER. The DNA for the CDR3 is TGCGCCAGCAGCCAACAGTGGGGTCCCGGGGAAGGAAACACCATATATTTT. Protein: CASSQQWGPGEGNTIYF.

The chain uses TRBV25-1 and TRBJ2-3; 8 positions agree with TRBD1. CDR1 and CDR2 (germline): MGHDK, SYGVNS. This CDR3 is 16 amino acids long. With V trimmed by 6 bases and J by 2 bases, 10 bases remained unmatched. The CDR3 spells CASSRQGTAFTDTQYF. The CDR3 DNA is TGTGCCAGCAGCCGACAGGGGACAGCCTTCACAGATACGCAGTATTTT.

The chain is built from TRBV6-1 and TRBJ2-7; 7 nucleotides line up with TRBD2. The CDR3 covers 16 residues. Germline V gene sequence: CDR1 MNHNS, CDR2 SASEGT. After removal of 4 bases from V and 0 bases from J, the junction contained 9 bases not matched to a gene. Here the CDR3 reads CASSGPGVAGSYEQYF. The CDR3, as DNA: TGTGCCAGCAGTGGGCCGGGGGTAGCGGGCTCCTACGAGCAGTACTTC.

This sequence joins TRBV4-3 and TRBJ1-3; D may be TRBD1 (5 bases). Trimming took off 0 bases at V and 0 bases at J, with 9 bases between the two ends. CDR3 length: 16 residues. Germline V CDR1 and CDR2: LGHNA, YSLEER. CDR3 loop: CASSQDFGGSGNTIYF. CDR3 nucleotides: TGCGCCAGCAGCCAAGATTTCGGGGGCTCTGGAAACACCATATATTTT.

The V and J genes are TRBV2 and TRBJ1-6; 7 positions match TRBD1. The CDR3 spans 17 residues. Germline-derived CDR1 and CDR2 are SNHLY and FYNNEI. Trimming took 6 bases from V and 10 from J; bases not matched to a gene: 18. CDR3 DNA sequence: TGTGCCAGCAGCGAAACCCAGACAGGGTTCCGGAGATCACCCCTCCACTTT. It encodes CASSETQTGFRRSPLHF.

The chain carries TRBV12-5 and TRBJ2-1, with D possibly TRBD1 on 6 matching bases. V was trimmed by 6 bases and J by 3 bases, leaving 15 bases between them. The CDR3 covers 15 residues. Germline values: CDR1 LGHNT, CDR2 FRNRAP. The CDR3 loop reads CASGVKGVIYNEQFF. For the CDR3, the DNA is TGTGCTAGTGGAGTAAAGGGGGTAATCTACAATGAGCAGTTCTTC.

CDR3 residues: CSVERARTGLYGYTF. The CDR3, as DNA: TGCAGCGTTGAAAGGGCTAGGACAGGGCTCTATGGCTACACCTTC. The gene calls are TRBV29-1 and TRBJ1-2; TRBD1 agrees at 8 bases. Germline V gene lookup returns CDR1 SQVTM and CDR2 ANQGSEA. The CDR3 length is 15 residues. Unmatched junction bases numbered 9, after V lost 2 bases and J lost 4 bases. The entire variable domain, with the rest obtained from reference TRBV29-1 and TRBJ1-2, is as follows: SAVISQKPSRDICQRGTSLTIQCQVDSQVTMMFWYRQQPGQSLTLIATANQGSEATYESGFVIDKFPISRPNLTFSTLTVSNMSPEDSSIYLCSVERARTGLYGYTFGSGTRLTVV.

This clone has only a few counts. V gene TRBV7-6 combines with J gene TRBJ2-7; D call uncertain. CDR3 length equals 13 residues. V lost 1 base, J lost 3 bases, and 7 bases lay in between. CDR1 and CDR2 (germline): SGHVS, FNYEAQ. The CDR3 sequence is CASSLVPNYEQYV. CDR3 bases: TGTGCCAGCAGCTTAGTGCCAAACTACGAGCAGTACGTC.

The genes are TRBV4-2 and TRBJ2-5, with D possibly TRBD2 on 5 matching bases. V was cut by 1 base and J by 4 bases, with 7 bases left in between. This CDR3 has 13 amino acids. Germline values: CDR1 LGHNA, CDR2 YNFKEQ. CDR3 DNA: TGTGCCAGCAGCCAAGGAGAGGGAGAGACCCAGTACTTC. Residues: CASSQGEGETQYF.

The V gene is TRBV27, the J gene TRBJ1-5; D is unresolved. The germline V gene has CDR1 MNHEY and CDR2 SMNVEV (reference sequence). There are 13 residues in the CDR3. With 6 bases removed from V and 4 bases from J, the gap between germline ends came to 10 bases. CDR3 in amino acids: CASRPTGNQPQHF. CDR3 DNA: TGTGCCAGCAGGCCAACGGGAAATCAGCCCCAGCATTTT.

J is TRBJ1-4 and V is TRBV4-1, with TRBD1 identical over 7 bases. Germline CDR1 is MGHRA and CDR2 is YSYEKL. V shed 4 bases, J shed 2 bases, and the junction held 4 bases outside the gene matches. This CDR3 is built from 15 residues. The CDR3 here is CASSRRQGTNEKLFF. CDR3 bases: TGCGCCAGCAGCCGAAGACAGGGCACTAATGAAAAACTGTTTTTT.

The chain combines TRBV7-8 with TRBJ2-1; a weak D match, TRBD2 (5 bases). This CDR3 has 12 amino acids. V gave up 6 bases and J gave up 7 bases, with 10 bases separating them. Germline CDR1 SGHVS, CDR2 FQNEAQ. The CDR3, as DNA: TGTGCCAGCAGAGACCCGGGGAATGAGCAGTTCTTC. Amino acid sequence: CASRDPGNEQFF.

This clone was counted only a few times. This chain joins TRBV29-1 and TRBJ1-1; 12 positions match TRBD1. V was pared by 7 bases and J by 5 bases, with 5 bases of the junction left unmatched. Germline V gives CDR1 SQVTM, CDR2 ANQGSEA. The CDR3 is 13 residues long. The DNA for the CDR3 is TGCAGCGGGGGGGACAGGGGGCGGACTGAAGCTTTCTTT. Amino acid sequence: CSGGDRGRTEAFF.

The gene calls are TRBV7-4 and TRBJ2-3; D is undetermined. Germline loops: CDR1 SGHVT, CDR2 SQSDAQ. Trimming stripped 9 bases from V and 4 bases from J, with 17 bases between. The CDR3 spans 14 residues. The CDR3 DNA sequence: TGTGCCAGATCCCTAGAAGCACTGGCAGATACGCAGTATTTT. This codes for CARSLEALADTQYF.

In its sample, this clone was seen a few times. The chain couples TRBV6-1 to TRBJ2-7; 14 bases agree with TRBD2. The CDR3 runs 15 residues. Germline V gives CDR1 MNHNS, CDR2 SASEGT. J was trimmed by 7 bases and V by 5 bases; bases with no gene match: 7. The CDR3 sequence is CASSRLAGGLREQYF. The DNA of the CDR3 is TGTGCCAGCAGTAGACTAGCGGGGGGGCTGAGGGAGCAGTACTTC.

The chain carries TRBV14 and TRBJ1-3, with TRBD1 matching over 7 bases. With V trimmed by 5 bases and J by 4 bases, 8 bases remained unmatched. The CDR3 loop spans 15 amino acids. Germline loops: CDR1 SGHDN, CDR2 FVKESK. DNA of the CDR3: TGTGCCAGCAGCTACGGGATGGGACAGGGAAACACCATATATTTT. Translating gives CASSYGMGQGNTIYF.